This T cell receptor beta chain comes out of a study of Ad26.COV2.S vaccination and SARS-CoV-2 variants (dated by TCRdb to about 2021). As for the study more broadly: Vaccine-arm donors came from COV1001, a multicentre, randomized, double-blind, placebo-controlled phase I-IIa trial of Ad26.COV2.S in healthy adults. Dosing of Ad26.COV2.S was intramuscular, at either 5x10^10 or 1x10^11 viral particles, delivered as one shot or as two shots spaced 56 days apart. Sequencing of the TCRbeta repertoire served to evaluate the specificity and breadth of SARS-CoV-2-reactive T cell receptors following Ad26.COV2.S vaccination. The TCR-sequenced set comprised about 32 samples: 19 Ad26.COV2.S vaccine recipients, 5 placebo recipients and 8 SARS-CoV-2 convalescent individuals. Trial participants were randomized into five groups of five, in which low-dose or high-dose Ad26.COV2.S was given once or twice, or placebo was given on both occasions. Throughout the experiments and outcome assessment, investigators stayed blinded to trial group allocation. The full study reports these points: Higher spike-specific TCR breadth was observed in Ad26.COV2.S recipients than in placebo recipients (P = 0.0014). It was noted by the authors that total T cell responses may have been underestimated by the TCR breadth and depth analyses. Vaccine and placebo recipients had comparable non-spike TCR breadth, which fits with the vaccine containing only spike. The study was not powered for comparison of responses between vaccine doses or regimens. After vaccination, substantial breadth of spike-specific CD8+ and CD4+ T cell responses was reported.

Concerning this clone: No antigen is known for it. No per-base quality is available; no much larger clone lies one base away.

The immunoSEQ Assay was the method used to sequence TCRbeta CDR3 regions. After extraction, genomic DNA underwent amplification by bias-controlled multiplex PCR, followed by high-throughput sequencing. From the authors' description of their analysis: To quantify the absolute abundance of every unique TCRbeta CDR3 region, sequences were collapsed and filtered. T cell fraction was estimated by normalizing TCRbeta template counts to usable DNA, with usable DNA measured through amplification of reference genes found in all nucleated cells. Repertoire TCRs were annotated as SARS-CoV-2-specific by exact matching of V gene, CDR3 amino acid sequence and J gene to a known reactive TCR set. The reference SARS-CoV-2 TCR set was derived from MIRA and filtered for enrichment in COVID-19-positive ImmuneCODE repertoires, a step that removed public or cross-reactive TCRs. Using the MIRA antigens, annotated TCRs were further analysed by specific ORF or by position within an ORF. Depth was the summed frequency of annotated unique rearrangements, while breadth was defined as annotated unique rearrangements over total unique productive rearrangements. Two-sided Wilcoxon rank-sum tests were applied when comparing TCR breadth between groups. What TCRdb holds here is the immuneACCESS table cut down to in-frame rearrangements. Part of the clones is not present; checked against another copy, under half of the missing clones reflect an unresolved V gene, and the others are unexplained. V, J and clone size were drawn from that table, and D and trimming were deduced from the DNA. The sample contains hundreds of thousands of clones, 89% of them found a single time. Over 2% of the sample belongs to the ten largest clones.

Taken with the paper, the label for treatment or condition translates to: 19 received Ad26.COV2.S at low or high dose, single or two shots; roughly five received placebo; per-sample allocation not given. For vaccine and placebo recipients, repertoires were sequenced using samples collected on day 63 after the first injection. In Cohort 1b, more than 20 adults aged 18-55 years were enrolled at a single site in Boston, USA, between 29 July and 7 August 2020. As a vaccine, Ad26.COV2.S was a replication-incompetent adenovirus type 26 vector that expressed a prefusion-stabilized SARS-CoV-2 spike protein derived from the original Wuhan strain. This TCR was recovered from a person between 18 and 59 years old who received the Ad26.COV2.S COVID-19 vaccine or a placebo. Sample: peripheral blood, taken in a trial of Ad26.COV2.S vaccine versus placebo.

The CDR3 sequence is CASSSYLDRGRRSPLHF. The DNA sequence follows: TGTGCCAGCAGCAGCTACCTGGACAGGGGGCGTCGGTCACCCCTCCACTTT. The receptor chain draws on TRBV21-1 and TRBJ1-6; the D call TRBD1 from the table was never checked on the DNA. TRBV21-1 is labeled a pseudogene. The CDR3 goes from the cysteine to the phenylalanine over 17 residues. The kept DNA is CDR3 alone, 51 bases in frame from the first base.